Listed below are T cell receptor beta chains from one sample, sequenced in a study of technical replicates of blood from a few donors. The assay was immunoSEQ multiplex PCR, and TCRdb's table has in-frame clones only and misses some. In the table there are about 56,000 clones, 85% to 95% of which are singletons. The sample comprised PBMCs. The receptor source for this set is a human donor in good health. Some clones in this sample may be carry-over from other donors' samples. Both conserved end residues are part of each CDR3. The D gene is left open where the match is weak. The listing skips clone size in some rows; elsewhere it reads once, few, many or a size class.

TRBD2 TRBJ2-7 TRBV27 - 17 CASSHGTRTTSVHEQYF TGTGCCAGCAGTCACGGGACCCGAACGACTAGCGTCCACGAGCAGTACTTC
- TRBJ2-4 TRBV5-1 - 16 CASSFGGGGGKNIQYF TGCGCCAGCAGCTTCGGGGGCGGGGGCGGCAAAAACATTCAGTACTTC
TRBD1 TRBJ1-2 TRBV4-3 - 16 CASSQSGTGDDYGYTF TGCGCCAGCAGCCAGTCCGGGACAGGGGACGACTATGGCTACACCTTC
TRBD1 TRBJ2-1 TRBV7-9 - 16 CASSPGHGTAYNEQFF TGTGCCAGCAGCCCTGGGCACGGGACAGCCTACAATGAGCAGTTCTTC
TRBD2 TRBJ2-1 TRBV5-1 - 15 CASSLGTSGGAFKFF TGCGCCAGCAGCTTGGGGACTAGCGGGGGGGCCTTTAAGTTCTTC
- TRBJ2-1 TRBV7-9 once 15 CASSSGSQGMNEQFF TGTGCCAGCAGCTCGGGTTCTCAGGGAATGAATGAGCAGTTCTTC
- TRBJ1-1 TRBV15 - 16 CATSRDYYRIRYETFF TGTGCCACCAGCAGAGACTACTATCGGATCCGTTATGAGACTTTCTTT
TRBD2 TRBJ2-7 TRBV7-6 once 15 CASSGGLAGVLEQYF TGTGCCAGCAGCGGGGGACTAGCGGGAGTCTTGGAGCAGTACTTC
- TRBJ1-6 TRBV2 - 13 CASRDRLSSPLHF TGTGCCAGCAGGGACAGACTCTCTTCACCCCTCCACTTT
TRBD1 TRBJ1-5 TRBV19 once 14 CASSAEGAYQPQHF TGTGCCAGTAGTGCCGAGGGGGCATATCAGCCCCAGCATTTT
- TRBJ1-2 TRBV19 - 12 CASSRAGWGYTF TGTGCCAGTAGTAGGGCAGGCTGGGGCTACACCTTC
TRBD2 TRBJ2-7 TRBV5-6 - 16 CASSLASSGRASEQYF TGTGCCAGCAGCTTGGCATCTAGCGGGAGGGCTAGCGAGCAGTACTTC
- TRBJ1-1 TRBV27 - 13 CASSDREAPEAFF TGTGCCAGCAGTGACCGGGAGGCCCCTGAAGCTTTCTTT
TRBD1 TRBJ1-5 TRBV2 - 13 CASGGTGNQPQHF TGTGCCAGCGGCGGGACAGGGAATCAGCCCCAGCATTTT
TRBD1 TRBJ1-4 TRBV5-4 - 15 CASSTGDRVNEKLFF TGTGCCAGCAGCACCGGGGACAGGGTTAATGAAAAACTGTTTTTT
- TRBJ1-1 TRBV5-1 - 15 CASSLAEGARPEAFF TGCGCCAGCAGCTTGGCCGAGGGAGCTCGGCCTGAAGCTTTCTTT
- TRBJ2-1 TRBV6-1 - 15 CASSEEGGDYNEQFF TGTGCCAGCAGTGAAGAGGGCGGGGACTACAATGAGCAGTTCTTC
- TRBJ1-2 TRBV7-2 - 14 CASRPGQGLDGYTF TGTGCCAGCAGACCGGGACAAGGGCTTGATGGCTACACCTTC
TRBD1 TRBJ1-1 TRBV7-2 - 15 CASSGTTGVFSEAFF TGTGCCAGCAGCGGAACGACAGGGGTTTTCTCTGAAGCTTTCTTT
TRBD1 TRBJ1-5 TRBV6-5 - 15 CASRGQPDSNQPQHF TGTGCCAGCAGGGGACAGCCCGATAGCAATCAGCCCCAGCATTTT
- TRBJ2-1 TRBV5-1 - 12 CASSRGENEQFF TGCGCCAGCAGCCGTGGAGAGAATGAGCAGTTCTTC
- TRBJ2-1 TRBV4-1 - 16 CASSQVGRGAKNEQFF TGCGCCAGCAGCCAAGTTGGACGGGGGGCGAAGAATGAGCAGTTCTTC
TRBD2 TRBJ2-3 TRBV27 - 16 CASSSRGGGVRDTQYF TGTGCCAGCAGCTCCCGTGGCGGGGGGGTCAGAGATACGCAGTATTTT
- TRBJ2-5 TRBV28 - 16 CASSQNNYRERETQYF TGTGCCAGCAGCCAGAACAACTACAGGGAACGGGAGACCCAGTACTTC
TRBD1 TRBJ2-4 TRBV15 - 16 CATSRRQGAAKNIQYF TGTGCCACCAGCAGACGACAGGGGGCGGCCAAAAACATTCAGTACTTC
- TRBJ1-1 TRBV18 - 14 CASSPPGSLSEAFF TGTGCCAGCTCACCACCGGGGAGCCTGTCTGAAGCTTTCTTT
- TRBJ1-2 TRBV7-9 - 11 CASSRQDGYTF TGTGCCAGCAGCCGGCAGGATGGCTACACCTTC
TRBD1 TRBJ1-5 TRBV6-6 - 15 CASSGYWDRGQPQHF TGTGCCAGCAGTGGGTACTGGGACAGGGGCCAGCCCCAGCATTTT
TRBD2 TRBJ2-5 TRBV7-6 - 18 CASSLGLAGAGGQETQYF TGTGCCAGCAGCTTAGGGTTAGCGGGAGCGGGAGGGCAAGAGACCCAGTACTTC
- TRBJ1-1 TRBV6-1 - 15 CASSRRTDMNTEAFF TGTGCCAGCAGTCGTAGGACGGACATGAACACTGAAGCTTTCTTT
- TRBJ1-2 TRBV18 - 13 CASSPREPYGYTF TGTGCCAGCTCACCACGTGAGCCATATGGCTACACCTTC
TRBD1 TRBJ1-2 TRBV7-3 - 15 CASSLGQGADGGYTF TGTGCCAGCAGCTTAGGGCAGGGGGCTGACGGTGGCTACACCTTC
- TRBJ2-1 TRBV4-1 once 14 CASSHPTGSNEQFF TGCGCCAGCAGCCATCCTACAGGGTCCAATGAGCAGTTCTTC
- TRBJ2-1 TRBV5-1 - 14 CASSMSGGYNEQFF TGCGCCAGCAGCATGAGCGGCGGCTACAATGAGCAGTTCTTC
TRBD2 TRBJ2-1 TRBV4-2 - 19 CASSQDLWSISGLYNEQFF TGTGCCAGCAGCCAAGATCTATGGAGCATTAGCGGGCTGTACAATGAGCAGTTCTTC
TRBD1 TRBJ1-1 TRBV30 - 19 CAWRARTRTGGSLNTEAFF TGTGCCTGGAGGGCGCGTACTCGGACAGGGGGCAGCCTAAACACTGAAGCTTTCTTT